This TCR beta chain stems from a study of siplizumab effects on memory and regulatory T cells. Per individual sample, 80,000 to 100,000 TCR templates were assayed. Assay: immunoSEQ multiplex PCR; the TCRdb copy retains only in-frame clones and omits some. The sample carries about 100,000 clones, around 90% recorded once. Study-level points and caveats: In siplizumab conditions, mappable alloreactive CD4+ clones averaged about 71% Treg-derived, against about 27% in controls.

The length of the CDR3 is 16 residues. The J segment lost 0 bases and the V segment lost 2 bases, leaving 4 bases of the junction unmatched. CDR1 is SGHDT, CDR2 YYEEEE, per germline. This clone was seen a few times. Its target is unknown. This TCR derives from a human donor in good health. Material: Tregs sorted from blood. This sequence joins TRBV5-6 and TRBJ2-1; 8 bases match TRBD2. The DNA for the CDR3 is TGTGCCAGCAGCTTTCATAGCGGGAACTCCTACAATGAGCAGTTCTTC. Amino acid sequence: CASSFHSGNSYNEQFF.